Reported below is one TCR beta chain. What it binds is not known. With a J-beta primer mix and a sample-barcoded 5' primer, a second PCR ran about 7 to 12 cycles. TCRdb redid the calling of the 5' RACE reads with MiXCR, one entry per CDR3 protein. The sample yields over 1,500,000 distinct CDR3 sequences, around 48% seen once. This sample was included in a study of blood T cells in healthy people across ages. Study outcomes and limitations: Estimates drawn from one million T cells were deemed to understate diversity.

The CDR3 covers 16 residues. CDR1 is LGHNA and CDR2 is YNFKEQ in the germline V gene. V lost 0 bases and J 2 bases, leaving 13 bases between the germline ends. The clonotype comes from a middle-aged woman in good health. The sequenced material came from blood. The chain links TRBV4-2 to TRBJ2-5, with D possibly being TRBD2 (5 bases). This chain's CDR3 is CASSQELEGRQETQYF. In nucleotides, the CDR3 is TGTGCCAGCAGCCAAGAACTGGAAGGGAGACAAGAGACCCAGTACTTC.